This T cell receptor (beta chain) was profiled in a study of CD8 T cells in ankylosing spondylitis. The study, taken as a whole, reports: Within ankylosing spondylitis blood, a TCR beta motif made up of fewer than ten highly homologous variants appeared to be characteristic. Certain motif variants had earlier been reported in reactive arthritis synovial fluid and blood. From matched ankylosing spondylitis synovial fluid, disease-linked clones were reportedly recovered at significantly enriched levels.

This clonotype has only a few counts. Its antigen is not known. With V trimmed by 3 bases and J by 5 bases, 6 bases remained unmatched. Germline V gene data show CDR1 as SGHRS and CDR2 as YFSETQ. The CDR3 runs to 15 residues. Libraries for TCR beta were made by quantitative 5'-RACE with molecular barcodes. Each CDR3 protein gets one entry after TCRdb re-called the 5' RACE reads with MiXCR. The sample yields 700,000 to 850,000 distinct CDR3 sequences, about 12% seen once. The clonotype comes from a male donor with ankylosing spondylitis. Sequencing was done on a sample of blood, either unsorted or a sorted T cell fraction (not recorded which). The rearrangement links TRBV5-1 to TRBJ2-1, with 9 positions matching TRBD2. CDR3 nucleotide sequence: TGCGCCAGCAGCTGGGGTCCTAGCGGGGACAATGAGCAGTTCTTC. This encodes CASSWGPSGDNEQFF.